The rows below give T cell receptor beta chains drawn from one sample of a study of T cell repertoires in ileal Crohn's disease. TCRdb's table, derived via immunoSEQ multiplex PCR, lists solely in-frame clones and lacks some. The table has 15,000 to 20,000 clones, under 95% seen once. Material for sequencing was ileal tissue. The receptors originated from an adult with Crohn's disease. Each CDR3 is given with its conserved first and last residue. A D gene is named only where the DNA matches it firmly.

>TRBV4-1|TRBJ2-6|TRBD1
TGCGCCAGCAGCCAACACGGACAGGGGGTCGTGGGGGCCAACGTCCTGACTTTC
CASSQHGQGVVGANVLTF
>TRBV2|TRBJ1-2|TRBD1
TGTGCCAGCAGTCAGACAGGGGAGTATGGCTACACCTTC
CASSQTGEYGYTF
>TRBV5-1|TRBJ1-1|TRBD1
TGCGCCAGCAGCTTTCACACAGGGGAGAACACTGAAGCTTTCTTT
CASSFHTGENTEAFF
>TRBV7-9|TRBJ2-3|.
TGTGCCAGCAGCTTACTTACAGATACGCAGTATTTT
CASSLLTDTQYF
>TRBV11-3|TRBJ1-1|.
TGTGCCAGCAGTTCCGGGGGGAGGACTGAAGCTTTCTTT
CASSSGGRTEAFF
>TRBV5-1|TRBJ2-7|TRBD1
TGCGCCAGCAGCCCGGGACAGACGGAAGAGCAGTACTTC
CASSPGQTEEQYF
>TRBV19|TRBJ1-2|TRBD1
TGTGCCAGTAGTGTCAGACAGGGACAGAATGGCTACACCTTC
CASSVRQGQNGYTF
>TRBV6-1|TRBJ2-5|TRBD1
TGTGCCACCCGAGACAGGGGCGATATAGGGACCCAGTACTTC
CATRDRGDIGTQYF
>TRBV5-1|TRBJ1-6|TRBD1
TGCGCCAGCAGTCTTCAGGGGGCGCAGAATTCACCCCTCCACTTT
CASSLQGAQNSPLHF
>TRBV6-1|TRBJ2-1|TRBD2
TGTGCCAGCCGAGGCCTGACTAGCGGAGGGGGTGAGCAGTTCTTC
CASRGLTSGGGEQFF